This TCR beta chain was sequenced during a study of T cell repertoires in cytomegalovirus infection. Study at large: As its CMV epitopes, the study selected recently identified HLA-C-restricted and well-studied HLA-B-restricted targets. It was the public TCR beta signatures that indicated both CMV infection and matching HLA type. Study-wide points: Dominating the ex vivo response were HLA-C-restricted CMV-specific TCR beta clonotypes. The cumulative frequency of public TCR beta families distinguished individuals who carried CMV together with the relevant HLA.

Notes on this clonotype: Its specificity is not known.

CDR3 size: 16 residues. With 3 bases removed from V and 3 bases from J, the gap between germline ends came to 18 bases. Germline CDR1 and CDR2: SGHTA and FQGNSA. TCRdb recomputed calls from the reads with MiXCR, one row per CDR3 protein. The sample includes hundreds of thousands of distinct CDR3 sequences, about 42% seen only once; the top ten take 43%. The chain recombines TRBV7-2 with TRBJ2-7, with D possibly being TRBD1 or TRBD2 (5 bases each). The specimen comprised cultured PBMCs, sampled from culture after CMV antigen stimulation. The receptor was isolated from a human donor in good health (CMV status not recorded). Some clones in this sample may be carry-over from other donors' samples. For the CDR3, the DNA is TGTGCCAGCAGCTTTTCCTCCATCCGGGGACGCTACGAGCAGTACTTC. It yields the protein CASSFSSIRGRYEQYF.